What follows describes a single T cell receptor beta chain. Its antigen remains unidentified. No qualities accompany the bases; no much larger clone lies one base away. Taken from cysteine to phenylalanine, the CDR3 has 17 residues. Only the CDR3 portion is preserved as DNA: 51 bases, with reading frame beginning at the first base. Trimming costs V 4 bases and J 0 bases, and their ends lie 16 bases apart. The germline V gene sets CDR1 to MDHEN and CDR2 to SYDVKM. This sample was taken from a study of CD8+ T cells in alopecia areata (dated by TCRdb to the late 2010s). Broadly, across the study: Treated patients were enrolled in an open-label pilot trial of oral tofacitinib at 5 to 10 mg twice daily for moderate-to-severe alopecia areata. Scalp clonality was compared among normal scalp (n=4), patchy alopecia areata scalp (n=8), and alopecia totalis/universalis scalp (n=8). To study T cell clonal expansion in alopecia areata, the researchers applied high-throughput TCRbeta sequencing to both the C3H/HeJ mouse model and human patients. TCRbeta CDR3 regions were amplified by immunoSEQ multiplex PCR using 35 Vbeta forward and 13 Jbeta reverse primers. Tofacitinib-treated patients had biopsies at baseline and at 4 and 24 weeks of treatment, with a later scalp biopsy in several patients. RNA came from the PAXgene miRNA kit for fixed scalp, the miRNeasy kit for PBMCs, and the RNeasy kit for mouse skin. In humans, TCRbeta sequencing was performed on scalp tissue and on sorted CD4+ and CD8+ peripheral blood T cells from healthy controls and from patients with patchy or totalis/universalis alopecia areata. Patients stayed on tofacitinib for 6 to 18 months and then had 6 months of follow-up off drug so that delayed response and recurrence could be assessed.

The intended sense of this specimen's time point label: baseline before oral tofacitinib. From alopecia areata patients, peripheral blood was collected along with lesional scalp punch biopsies. PBMCs were isolated by density centrifugation and stained for CD3, CD4 and CD8, after which CD4+ and CD8+ T cells were sorted on a FACSAria. Overall study results and their limits: Higher clonality and more expanded CD8+ clones were observed in lesional scalp than in normal scalp, particularly in alopecia totalis/universalis, a finding suggestive of antigenic drive. Unlike mouse skin, which is dominated by gammadelta T cells, normal human skin has resident alphabeta T cells that are also sequenced, and this complicates analysis of the scalp TCR repertoire. Compared with mice, TCR sequences shared between patients were less clear, possibly partly because of HLA diversity across the patient population.

Libraries were prepared through the immunoSEQ multiplex PCR assay. RNA was extracted from all samples and reverse transcribed into cDNA, which served as template for TCR sequencing. SuperScript III was used to make first-strand cDNA, primed with a 2:1 mix of oligo-dT and random hexamers. A synthetic immune receptor repertoire was used to gauge amplification bias, and whatever bias remained was removed computationally. The study's processing was this. After raw reads were preprocessed to remove errors, the CDR3 was defined following IMGT conventions as running from the conserved cysteine to phenylalanine. Clonality was calculated as 1 minus Shannon entropy normalized by log2 of the number of productive unique TCRs. Whether each scalp clone was CD4 or CD8 was inferred by checking scalp TCRbeta sequences against the CD4 and CD8 repertoires from sorted blood. This is the immuneACCESS table as TCRdb keeps it, with only in-frame sequences that have V and J called. A part of the clones is gone; compared with another copy, unresolved V genes explain less than half, and the rest is unexplained. The V and J calls and clone size come from that table; D and trimming were worked out from the DNA. This sample holds approximately 180,000 clones; more than 60% were observed only once. Jointly, the top ten make up about 1.5% of the sample.

The specimen was CD4+ T cells sorted from blood, collected at week 0. This receptor chain uses TRBV28 and TRBJ2-1; the D gene is perhaps TRBD1, on 5 matching bases. The source is a human donor with alopecia areata. The bases are TGTGCCAGCAGTTCAGGGTATCGGGTTAGCTCCTACAATGAGCAGTTCTTC. The translation is CASSSGYRVSSYNEQFF.